What follows are 18 T cell receptor beta chains derived from one specimen sequenced in a study of patients and donors after allogeneic stem cell transplantation. MiXCR was run by TCRdb on the RT-PCR reads, yielding one entry per CDR3 protein. The sample lists under 200,000 distinct CDR3 sequences, 25% to 35% occurring once. The sample taken for sequencing was blood, either unsorted or a sorted T cell fraction (not recorded which). The source of these receptors is a human donor who was either an allogeneic HSCT recipient or a stem cell or donor lymphocyte infusion donor (not recorded which). It is not recorded whose cells these are; they may come from a transplant donor.

This sequence joins TRBV24-1 and TRBJ2-1; the match to TRBD2 covers 14 bases. CDR1 and CDR2 (germline): KGHDR, SFDVKD. The length of the CDR3 is 17 residues. With 4 bases clipped from V and 6 bases from J, the junction kept 7 bases outside the gene matches. DNA for the CDR3: TGTGCCACCAGTGACCCGACTAGCGGGAGGGCCGTCAATGAGCAGTTCTTC. This gives the protein CATSDPTSGRAVNEQFF.

This clonotype was detected ten times or more. The chain uses TRBV27 and TRBJ1-2; 7 bases match TRBD1. The CDR3 extends over 13 amino acids. Germline V gives CDR1 MNHEY, CDR2 SMNVEV (reference sequence). Trimming took 8 bases from V and 2 from J; bases not matched to a gene: 5. CDR3 protein: CASREGQNYGYTF. CDR3 nucleotides: TGTGCCAGCCGGGAGGGACAGAACTATGGCTACACCTTC.

The chain combines TRBV29-1 with TRBJ2-7; perhaps TRBD1 as D (6 bases). Trimming took 4 bases from V and 2 from J, leaving 12 bases between them. Germline CDR1 is SQVTM and CDR2 is ANQGSEA. CDR3 length: 13 amino acids. CDR3 bases: TGCAGCGTTGCACAGGGAGTTGCCTACGAGCAGTACTTC. Amino acid sequence: CSVAQGVAYEQYF.

This clonotype was observed a handful of times. The V and J genes are TRBV5-1 and TRBJ1-3; TRBD1 matches at 7 bases. The CDR3 has 18 amino acids. The germline V gene encodes CDR1 SGHRS and CDR2 YFSETQ. Germline trimming cut 4 bases from V and 0 bases from J; bases unmatched to any gene: 13. CDR3 DNA: TGCGCCAGCAGCCGGACAGGCCTTAACTACTACTCTGGAAACACCATATATTTT. Translation gives CASSRTGLNYYSGNTIYF.

This clonotype was counted a few times. The DNA of the CDR3 is TGTGCCAGCAGTGAGGGACTACTTTTCTACGAGCAGTACTTC. It codes for CASSEGLLFYEQYF. The chain uses TRBV25-1 and TRBJ2-7; 7 bases fit TRBD2. The J segment lost 3 bases and the V segment lost 3 bases, leaving 5 bases of the junction unmatched. The CDR3 has 14 residues. Germline assignment: CDR1 MGHDK and CDR2 SYGVNS.

This clonotype was seen more than once but under ten times. V and J are TRBV20-1 and TRBJ2-7, with 7 bases matching TRBD2. The CDR3 covers 15 residues. With 3 bases clipped from V and 0 bases from J, the junction kept 8 bases outside the gene matches. The germline V gene has CDR1 DFQATT and CDR2 SNEGSKA (reference sequence). CDR3 DNA sequence: TGCAGTGCTAGCGGCCTAGCGGAGAGCTCCTACGAGCAGTACTTC. It codes for CSASGLAESSYEQYF.

This clonotype was seen ten or more times. J is TRBJ1-2 and V is TRBV7-9; D remains ambiguous. Germline-derived CDR1 and CDR2 are SEHNR and FQNEAQ (reference sequence). The V end was cut by 3 bases, the J end by 4 bases, with 12 bases between. The length of the CDR3 is 14 residues. The CDR3: CASSLDFPTYGYTF. The CDR3 DNA follows: TGTGCCAGCAGCTTGGACTTCCCAACCTATGGCTACACCTTC.

The genes are TRBV4-3 and TRBJ2-1; tentatively, D is TRBD2 (6 bases). The CDR3 consists of 17 residues. V gave up 2 bases and J gave up 0 bases, with 14 bases separating them. Germline assignment: CDR1 LGHNA and CDR2 YSLEER. This chain's CDR3 is CASSQSLSGHSYNEQFF. CDR3 nucleotides: TGCGCCAGCAGCCAATCCCTTAGCGGACACTCCTACAATGAGCAGTTCTTC.

This chain uses TRBV9 with TRBJ2-7; D is possibly TRBD2 (6 bases). The CDR3 consists of 15 residues. CDR1 is SGDLS, CDR2 YYNGEE, per germline. V lost 4 bases and J lost 4, with 18 bases in between. CDR3 sequence (DNA): TGTGCCAGCAGCCCCCACCAGGCGGGGAATTACGAGCAGTACTTC. Translating gives CASSPHQAGNYEQYF.

The chain joins TRBV18 to TRBJ2-7, with TRBD2 identical over 7 bases. V was clipped by 5 bases and J by 5 bases; unmatched bases: 6. Germline CDR1 is KGHSH and CDR2 is LQKENI. The CDR3 sequence is 13 residues long. The chain's CDR3 is CASSVREPHEQYF. The CDR3 bases are TGTGCCAGCTCAGTGCGGGAGCCCCACGAGCAGTACTTC. The variable domain in full, completed from reference TRBV18 and TRBJ2-7, reads NAGVMQNPRHLVRRRGQEARLRCSPMKGHSHVYWYRQLPEEGLKFMVYLQKENIIDESGMPKERFSAEFPKEGPSILRIQQVVRGDSAAYFCASSVREPHEQYFGPGTRLTVT.

The genes are TRBV20-1 and TRBJ2-7; 9 bases agree with TRBD1. The germline V gene encodes CDR1 DFQATT and CDR2 SNEGSKA (reference sequence). The ends lost 3 bases at V and 6 bases at J; junction bases unmatched: 9. The CDR3 is 14 residues long. The CDR3 loop reads CSASLQDRGGEQYF. The CDR3 DNA is TGCAGTGCTAGCCTCCAGGACAGGGGAGGCGAGCAGTACTTC.

There are many counts of this clonotype. V usage is TRBV5-1 and J usage is TRBJ1-6; 8 bases agree with TRBD1. The J segment lost 13 bases and the V segment lost 4 bases, leaving 7 bases of the junction unmatched. The V gene's germline CDR1 is SGHRS and CDR2 YFSETQ. The CDR3 totals 13 residues. CDR3 nucleotides: TGCGCCAGCAGCACGGGACAGGTTGAGCCCCTCCACTTT. Amino acids: CASSTGQVEPLHF.

The chain couples TRBV12-3 or TRBV12-4 to TRBJ2-1; tentative D call: TRBD1 (6 bases). Trimming left V 5 bases short and J 4 bases short, with 9 bases between. This CDR3 is built from 13 residues. CDR3: CASSQGIYNEQFF. CDR3 bases: TGTGCCAGCAGTCAGGGGATATACAATGAGCAGTTCTTC.

The V call is TRBV7-6, the J call TRBJ2-7; no reliable D call. Germline V lookup: CDR1 SGHVS, CDR2 FNYEAQ. This CDR3 contains 13 residues. The V end was cut by 5 bases, the J end by 1 base, with 9 bases between. The CDR3 DNA sequence: TGTGCCAGCAGCCCGGTAACATCCTACGAGCAGTACTTC. Translated, it gives CASSPVTSYEQYF.

The J gene is TRBJ2-3, the V gene TRBV18; D is undetermined. The germline V and J ends were trimmed by 3 bases and 2 bases, with 6 bases remaining between them. The CDR3 consists of 13 residues. The V gene's germline CDR1 is KGHSH and CDR2 LQKENI. The CDR3 spells CASSPSDTDTQYF. The CDR3 DNA follows: TGTGCCAGCTCACCGTCTGACACAGATACGCAGTATTTT.

This clonotype was seen only a few times. The chain combines TRBV20-1 with TRBJ2-3; 15 positions agree with TRBD2. This CDR3 is built from 15 residues. J gave up 3 bases and V 4 bases, and 2 bases lay outside the gene matches. Germline assignment: CDR1 DFQATT and CDR2 SNEGSKA (reference sequence). CDR3 DNA: TGCAGTGCTACCGGGACTAGCGGGAGGACAGATACGCAGTATTTT. The encoded protein is CSATGTSGRTDTQYF.

This rearrangement joins TRBV5-4 to TRBJ2-7; perhaps TRBD1 as D (5 bases). Germline V lookup: CDR1 SGHNT, CDR2 YYREEE (reference sequence). The CDR3 runs 12 residues. Trimming took 4 bases from V and 3 from J, leaving 8 bases between them. In nucleotides, the CDR3 is TGTGCCAGCAGCCGTGACAGCTACGAGCAGTACTTC. The encoded protein is CASSRDSYEQYF.

A few counts support this clonotype. This chain joins TRBV28 and TRBJ1-5; D is perhaps TRBD1 (5 bases). V was cut by 7 bases and J by 0 bases, with 13 bases left in between. The germline CDR1 and CDR2 sequences are MDHEN and SYDVKM. The CDR3 is 15 amino acids. CDR3 sequence (DNA): TGTGCCAGCATTCAAGGGGCCGATAGCAATCAGCCCCAGCATTTT. It translates to CASIQGADSNQPQHF.